The T cell receptor beta chain described here comes from a study of T-cell reconstitution after alpha-beta-depleted transplantation in children. Germline CDR1 SGHKS, CDR2 YYEKEE (reference sequence). With V trimmed by 3 bases and J by 2 bases, 11 bases remained unmatched. CDR3 length equals 18 residues. Unique molecular identifiers were incorporated into the prepared TCRbeta library. TCRdb reprocessed the PCR reads via MiXCR and lists one record per CDR3 protein. The repertoire holds 600,000 to 700,000 distinct CDR3 sequences, with approximately 15% as singletons. This chain joins TRBV5-5 and TRBJ1-1; 12 nucleotides agree with TRBD1. The clonotype originates from a human donor who donated a stem cell graft to a child with acute myeloid leukemia. The sequencing used PBMCs from the stem cell graft donor, collected from the stem cell graft. CDR3 region: CASSSGPGQGARNTEAFF. The CDR3, as DNA: TGTGCCAGCAGCTCAGGTCCGGGACAGGGGGCCCGCAACACTGAAGCTTTCTTT.